This record covers a single T cell receptor (beta chain). This entry comes from a study of technical replicates of blood from a few donors. Germline V gives CDR1 SQVTM, CDR2 ANQGSEA. The CDR3 runs 12 residues. Deletions cut 4 bases from V and 5 bases from J, with 11 bases between. Sequencing used immunoSEQ multiplex PCR; TCRdb keeps in-frame clones, though not all of them. The sample lists approximately 81,000 clones; 81% were seen once. The V gene is TRBV29-1, the J gene TRBJ1-2; D not resolved. This TCR derives from a human donor in good health. Some clones in this sample may be carry-over from other donors' samples. Sequenced: PBMCs. The CDR3 coding sequence is TGCAGCGTTGTCACGGTTCTTTATGGCTACACCTTC. This gives the protein CSVVTVLYGYTF. Together with reference TRBV29-1 and TRBJ1-2, the CDR3 gives the full variable domain: SAVISQKPSRDICQRGTSLTIQCQVDSQVTMMFWYRQQPGQSLTLIATANQGSEATYESGFVIDKFPISRPNLTFSTLTVSNMSPEDSSIYLCSVVTVLYGYTFGSGTRLTVV.